What follows describes a single TCR beta chain. The data are from a study of Graves' ophthalmopathy and Graves' hyperthyroidism. As the template, RNA transcripts were used to amplify TCR beta CDR3 regions. First-round RT-PCR used HTBI primers; second-round multiplex PCR followed. MiXCR was run by TCRdb on the multiplex PCR reads, yielding one entry per CDR3 protein. Of fewer than 70,000 distinct CDR3 sequences listed, roughly 47% are singletons. Sample: peripheral blood. This clonotype originated in an adult woman with Graves' ophthalmopathy.

The CDR3 DNA sequence: TGCAGTGCCAAGTACAGGGGGGGCTATGGCTACACCTTC. This codes for CSAKYRGGYGYTF. The V and J genes are TRBV20-1 and TRBJ1-2; the match to TRBD1 covers 8 bases. The germline V gene encodes CDR1 DFQATT and CDR2 SNEGSKA (reference sequence). The CDR3 covers 13 residues. V lost 6 bases to trimming and J lost 4 bases; unmatched junction nucleotides: 7.